This passage covers 32 T cell receptor beta chains from one sample sequenced in a study of cytomegalovirus exposure and HLA in healthy donors. This PCR relied on a set of 60 Vbeta primers and 13 Jbeta primers. The table came from immunoSEQ multiplex PCR; TCRdb's copy has only in-frame clones and leaves some out. The repertoire holds about 160,000 clones, with approximately 86% as singletons. Sequenced input: PBMCs. All receptors come from a woman between 18 and 30 years old in good health and CMV-seronegative.

This chain connects TRBV2 to TRBJ1-1; possibly TRBD1 for D (6 bases). V was shortened by 6 bases and J by 11 bases, with 16 bases between the two germline ends. From germline, CDR1 is SNHLY and CDR2 FYNNEI. This CDR3 has 12 residues. The CDR3 bases are TGTGCCAGCAGGGATACAGGGATTGTGGCTTTCTTT. This encodes CASRDTGIVAFF.

The rearrangement uses TRBV5-1 and TRBJ2-5, with a possible D match to TRBD1 (7 bases). This CDR3 contains 13 residues. CDR1 and CDR2 from the germline V gene are SGHRS and YFSETQ. V dropped 5 bases and J dropped 9 bases, with 17 bases sitting between them. CDR3 sequence reads: CASRDSGGGSQYF. The CDR3 DNA reads as TGCGCCAGCAGGGATAGCGGAGGGGGCTCCCAGTACTTC. Using reference TRBV5-1 and TRBJ2-5 for the parts outside the CDR3, the full variable domain is KAGVTQTPRYLIKTRGQQVTLSCSPISGHRSVSWYQQTPGQGLQFLFEYFSETQRNKGNFPGRFSGRQFSNSRSEMNVSTLELGDSALYLCASRDSGGGSQYFGPGTRLLVL.

The gene calls are TRBV2 and TRBJ2-1, with a weak D call TRBD2 (5 bases). The germline gives CDR1 SNHLY, CDR2 FYNNEI. With 5 bases removed from V and 0 bases from J, the gap between germline ends came to 14 bases. This CDR3 is built from 16 residues. For the CDR3, the DNA is TGTGCCAGCAGTCCCGGGCTGGCGGGCTCCTACAATGAGCAGTTCTTC. Translation gives CASSPGLAGSYNEQFF.

This clone has only one observation. V gene TRBV28 combines with J gene TRBJ2-3, with TRBD1 identical over 9 bases. The V gene end was trimmed by 6 bases and the J gene end by 2 bases; junction bases not matched to a gene: 18. The CDR3 loop spans 19 amino acids. Germline V lookup: CDR1 MDHEN, CDR2 SYDVKM. The CDR3 here is CASSPAGQGPYWNTDTQYF. In DNA, the CDR3 is TGTGCCAGCAGCCCAGCCGGACAGGGGCCCTACTGGAACACAGATACGCAGTATTTT.

V is TRBV28 and J is TRBJ1-2; D is unclear. CDR3 length: 12 residues. Between the trimmed V and J ends, which lost 1 base and 4 bases, there was a span of 4 bases. CDR1 is MDHEN, CDR2 SYDVKM, per germline. DNA for the CDR3: TGTGCCAGCAGTTTATCCCGCTATGGCTACACCTTC. Amino acid sequence: CASSLSRYGYTF.

The rearrangement links TRBV7-8 to TRBJ1-6; 9 bases agree with TRBD1. CDR1 is SGHVS, CDR2 FQNEAQ, per germline. This CDR3 has 14 residues. J gave up 7 bases and V 4 bases, and 2 bases lay outside the gene matches. CDR3 residues: CASSWDRANSPLHF. CDR3 in DNA: TGTGCCAGCAGCTGGGACAGGGCCAATTCACCCCTCCACTTT. The whole variable domain, filled in from reference TRBV7-8 and TRBJ1-6, reads GAGVSQSPRYKVAKRGQDVALRCDPISGHVSLFWYQQALGQGPEFLTYFQNEAQLDKSGLPSDRFFAERPEGSVSTLKIQRTQQEDSAVYLCASSWDRANSPLHFGNGTRLTVT.

The rearrangement uses TRBV15 and TRBJ2-7; 10 bases are shared with TRBD1. CDR1 is LNHNV and CDR2 is YYDKDF in the germline V gene (reference sequence). The V segment lost 1 base and the J segment 6 bases; nucleotides outside the gene matches: 6. The CDR3 runs 15 residues. The CDR3 DNA is TGTGCCACCAGCAGAGGGCCGGGACAGGGGACCGAGCAGTACTTC. Protein sequence: CATSRGPGQGTEQYF.

The chain is built from TRBV21-1 and TRBJ1-3. TRBV21-1 is marked as a pseudogene. The CDR3 contains 15 residues. In nucleotides, the CDR3 is TGTGCCAGCAGCCTCATAGGTCTCCGACGGGGCACCATATATTTT. It translates to CASSLIGLRRGTIYF.

V is TRBV2 and J is TRBJ2-2; D remains unclear. This CDR3 region has 15 residues. The V end lost 4 bases, the J end lost 0 bases, and 9 bases lay between the germline ends. Germline CDR1 and CDR2: SNHLY and FYNNEI. CDR3 in amino acids: CASSARSPNTGELFF. CDR3 coding DNA: TGTGCCAGCAGTGCCCGAAGCCCGAACACCGGGGAGCTGTTTTTT.

The genes are TRBV27 and TRBJ1-2, with TRBD1 matching over 9 bases. V dropped 0 bases and J dropped 4; count of bases not matched to a gene: 6. The CDR3 is 16 amino acids. Germline V CDR1 and CDR2: MNHEY, SMNVEV (reference sequence). Written as DNA, the CDR3 is TGTGCCAGCAGTTTATCCGGACAGGGGTACCCCTATGGCTACACCTTC. It translates to CASSLSGQGYPYGYTF.

The chain has TRBV5-1 and TRBJ2-3, with TRBD2 matching over 13 bases. Germline-derived CDR1 and CDR2 are SGHRS and YFSETQ. V lost 2 bases, J lost 6 bases, and 6 bases stayed unmatched. The CDR3 is 16 residues long. In DNA, the CDR3 is TGCGCCAGCAGCTTCCAACTAGCGGGGGGGCCCGATACGCAGTATTTT. Amino acids: CASSFQLAGGPDTQYF.

The V gene is TRBV2, the J gene TRBJ1-3, with D possibly matching TRBD1 (5 bases). The CDR3 runs 15 residues. Germline V CDR1 and CDR2: SNHLY, FYNNEI. The V end lost 2 bases, the J end lost 4 bases, and 12 bases lay between the germline ends. The CDR3 bases are TGTGCCAGCAGTGAATGGGAAGGGGTGGGAAACACCATATATTTT. This translates into CASSEWEGVGNTIYF.

The chain has TRBV28 and TRBJ2-7; D gene unclear. V lost 3 bases and J 0 bases, leaving 6 bases between the germline ends. The germline V gene encodes CDR1 MDHEN and CDR2 SYDVKM. The CDR3 length is 13 residues. The CDR3 DNA follows: TGTGCCAGCAGTTTGCCGGGCTCCTACGAGCAGTACTTC. It codes for CASSLPGSYEQYF.

The chain has TRBV7-2 and TRBJ2-7; 7 bases match TRBD2. The CDR3 is 14 residues long. After removal of 1 base from V and 6 bases from J, the junction contained 6 bases not matched to a gene. The germline V gene encodes CDR1 SGHTA and CDR2 FQGNSA. The CDR3 spells CASSLGGLGAEQYF. CDR3 DNA sequence: TGTGCCAGCAGCTTAGGTGGACTAGGGGCCGAGCAGTACTTC.

The chain is built from TRBV7-3 and TRBJ2-1; 10 nucleotides line up with TRBD1. Germline V gene data show CDR1 as SGHTA and CDR2 as FQGTGA. The CDR3 spans 15 residues. Trimming removed 3 bases from V and 6 bases from J; junction bases left unmatched: 5. The CDR3 here is CASSLPGQGINEQFF. The DNA of the CDR3 is TGTGCCAGCAGCTTGCCGGGACAGGGGATCAATGAGCAGTTCTTC.

V and J are TRBV7-2 and TRBJ2-1; TRBD2 matches at 7 bases. The junction had 3 bases not matched to a gene; V was cut back by 3 bases and J by 13 bases. Germline CDR1 is SGHTA and CDR2 is FQGNSA. CDR3 length: 11 amino acids. The CDR3 reads CASSFGGSQFF. The CDR3 nucleotides read TGTGCCAGCAGCTTCGGCGGGAGTCAGTTCTTC.

Written as DNA, the CDR3 is TGCGCCAGCAGCTCCCAACGGGGGACGACTGAAATTGAAAAACTGTTTTTT. It specifies CASSSQRGTTEIEKLFF. The genes are TRBV5-1 and TRBJ1-4, with D perhaps TRBD1 (5 bases). CDR3 length: 17 residues. V was clipped by 3 bases and J by 7 bases, with 22 bases between them. Germline-derived CDR1 and CDR2 are SGHRS and YFSETQ.

This CDR3 is CASSSDSYNEQFF. The DNA for the CDR3 is TGTGCCAGCAGCTCGGACAGCTACAATGAGCAGTTCTTC. The chain links TRBV7-9 to TRBJ2-1; tentative D call: TRBD1 (6 bases). The CDR3 runs to 13 residues. Germline CDR1 SEHNR, CDR2 FQNEAQ (reference sequence). Trimming stripped 4 bases from V and 3 bases from J, with 7 bases between.

This sequence joins TRBV7-6 and TRBJ2-5, with D tentatively TRBD1 (6 bases). Trimming removed 0 bases from V and 4 bases from J, with 12 bases in between. The germline V gene encodes CDR1 SGHVS and CDR2 FNYEAQ. This CDR3 has 15 residues. The CDR3 DNA follows: TGTGCCAGCAGCTTAGCGCCAGGGGACGGAGAGACCCAGTACTTC. This gives the protein CASSLAPGDGETQYF.

CDR3 loop: CASSGPAPADEQFF. As DNA, the CDR3 is TGTGCCAGCAGCGGCCCGGCCCCTGCGGATGAGCAGTTCTTC. The chain uses TRBV7-9 and TRBJ2-1; D is unclear. The V end was cut by 5 bases, the J end by 8 bases, with 16 bases between. This CDR3 is 14 amino acids long. CDR1 is SEHNR, CDR2 FQNEAQ, per germline (reference sequence).

The chain couples TRBV4-1 to TRBJ2-1; 9 bases map to TRBD1. V lost 4 bases, J lost 5 bases, and 6 bases stayed unmatched. This CDR3 comprises 15 residues. The germline CDR1 and CDR2 sequences are MGHRA and YSYEKL. CDR3 DNA sequence: TGCGCCAGCAGCCCCGACGGACAGGGGAACAATGAGCAGTTCTTC. Protein sequence: CASSPDGQGNNEQFF.

V and J are TRBV28 and TRBJ1-5, with TRBD1 as a possible D gene (6 bases). Germline V CDR1 and CDR2: MDHEN, SYDVKM. The CDR3 length is 14 residues. V was cut by 6 bases and J by 6 bases, with 15 bases left in between. The CDR3: CASRTIQGPQPQHF. The CDR3 nucleotides read TGTGCCAGCAGGACTATACAGGGTCCTCAGCCCCAGCATTTT. The full variable domain, completed using reference TRBV28 and TRBJ1-5, is DVKVTQSSRYLVKRTGEKVFLECVQDMDHENMFWYRQDPGLGLRLIYFSYDVKMKEKGDIPEGYSVSREKKERFSLILESASTNQTSMYLCASRTIQGPQPQHFGDGTRLSIL.

This rearrangement joins TRBV7-9 to TRBJ1-3; D gene unclear. V lost 3 bases, J lost 0 bases, and 6 bases lay in between. The CDR3 loop spans 14 amino acids. The germline V gene has CDR1 SEHNR and CDR2 FQNEAQ (reference sequence). The CDR3 loop reads CASSFGISGNTIYF. The CDR3 DNA reads as TGTGCCAGCAGCTTCGGGATCTCTGGAAACACCATATATTTT. Together with reference TRBV7-9 and TRBJ1-3, the CDR3 gives the full variable domain: DTGVSQNPRHKITKRGQNVTFRCDPISEHNRLYWYRQTLGQGPEFLTYFQNEAQLEKSRLLSDRFSAERPKGSFSTLEIQRTEQGDSAMYLCASSFGISGNTIYFGEGSWLTVV.

The V call is TRBV7-2, the J call TRBJ2-7; perhaps TRBD1 as D (6 bases). Between the trimmed V and J ends, which lost 8 bases and 5 bases, there was a span of 16 bases. Germline V gives CDR1 SGHTA, CDR2 FQGNSA. CDR3 length: 13 residues. In DNA form, the CDR3 reads TGTGCCAGCCTTATGTACAGGGAACACGAGCAGTACTTC. It encodes CASLMYREHEQYF. The variable domain in full, completed from reference TRBV7-2 and TRBJ2-7, reads GAGVSQSPSNKVTEKGKDVELRCDPISGHTALYWYRQSLGQGLEFLIYFQGNSAPDKSGLPSDRFSAERTGGSVSTLTIQRTQQEDSAVYLCASLMYREHEQYFGPGTRLTVT.

The CDR3 is CASSPQRGRETQYF. The CDR3 DNA reads as TGTGCCAGCAGCCCACAGAGGGGGCGGGAGACCCAGTACTTC. The genes are TRBV7-9 and TRBJ2-5, with 7 bases lining up with TRBD1. The trim removed 5 bases at V and 5 bases at J, leaving 8 bases unmatched. The CDR3 consists of 14 residues. Per the germline V gene, CDR1 is SEHNR and CDR2 is FQNEAQ (reference sequence).

This chain links TRBV12-5 with TRBJ1-5, with D perhaps TRBD1 (5 bases). Per the germline V gene, CDR1 is LGHNT and CDR2 is FRNRAP. CDR3 length: 16 amino acids. V was trimmed by 0 bases and J by 2 bases, leaving 11 bases between them. The CDR3 coding sequence is TGTGCTAGTGGTTTGGTTTGGGGCATCGGCAATCAGCCCCAGCATTTT. This gives the protein CASGLVWGIGNQPQHF.

The chain couples TRBV4-1 to TRBJ1-3; D is uncertain. Germline loops: CDR1 MGHRA, CDR2 YSYEKL. This CDR3 has 14 amino acids. Trimming stripped 4 bases from V and 4 bases from J, with 11 bases between. In DNA, the CDR3 is TGCGCCAGCAGCCGAGCGTCGGGGGGAAACACCATATATTTT. It encodes CASSRASGGNTIYF.

This clone has a single count. This sequence joins TRBV10-3 and TRBJ2-7, with 10 bases lining up with TRBD1. This CDR3 has 14 amino acids. Trimming at V came to 6 bases and at J to 4 bases, leaving 6 bases not matched to a gene. Germline loops: CDR1 ENHRY, CDR2 SYGVKD. The CDR3 here is CAISHGQGGYEQYF. In DNA, the CDR3 is TGTGCCATCAGCCACGGACAGGGGGGGTACGAGCAGTACTTC.

The chain is built from TRBV5-1 and TRBJ1-4; D is possibly TRBD1 (5 bases). Trimming pared 2 bases from V and 4 bases from J, leaving 6 bases between. The germline CDR1 and CDR2 sequences are SGHRS and YFSETQ. The CDR3 is 13 residues long. The CDR3 spells CASSFQGNEKLFF. CDR3 coding DNA: TGCGCCAGCAGCTTCCAGGGTAATGAAAAACTGTTTTTT.

As DNA, the CDR3 is TGCGCCAGCAGTCCTAGCGGGAGAGGGAACTTAGATACGCAGTATTTT. Amino acids: CASSPSGRGNLDTQYF. The V and J genes are TRBV10-1 and TRBJ2-3, with 10 bases fitting TRBD2. The germline CDR1 and CDR2 sequences are WNHNN and SYGVQD (reference sequence). Trimming removed 5 bases from V and 5 bases from J; junction bases left unmatched: 10. CDR3 length: 16 residues.

The chain uses TRBV7-3 and TRBJ2-2; TRBD2 agrees at 7 bases. CDR1 and CDR2 from the germline V gene are SGHTA and FQGTGA. The V and J ends lost 3 bases and 5 bases, in that order; junction bases with no gene match: 0. The CDR3 covers 13 residues. CDR3 sequence: CASSFGGTGELFF. Here the CDR3 DNA reads TGTGCCAGCAGCTTCGGGGGGACCGGGGAGCTGTTTTTT. The complete variable domain, with remaining parts taken from reference TRBV7-3 and TRBJ2-2, reads GAGVSQTPSNKVTEKGKYVELRCDPISGHTALYWYRQSLGQGPEFLIYFQGTGAADDSGLPNDRFFAVRPEGSVSTLKIQRTERGDSAVYLCASSFGGTGELFFGEGSRLTVL.

The genes are TRBV27 and TRBJ2-7; D call uncertain. The V end was cut by 5 bases, the J end by 0 bases, with 11 bases between. Germline CDR1 MNHEY, CDR2 SMNVEV (reference sequence). CDR3 length: 14 residues. CDR3 sequence reads: CASSPAYVSYEQYF. For the CDR3, the DNA is TGTGCCAGCAGTCCCGCGTATGTCTCCTACGAGCAGTACTTC.